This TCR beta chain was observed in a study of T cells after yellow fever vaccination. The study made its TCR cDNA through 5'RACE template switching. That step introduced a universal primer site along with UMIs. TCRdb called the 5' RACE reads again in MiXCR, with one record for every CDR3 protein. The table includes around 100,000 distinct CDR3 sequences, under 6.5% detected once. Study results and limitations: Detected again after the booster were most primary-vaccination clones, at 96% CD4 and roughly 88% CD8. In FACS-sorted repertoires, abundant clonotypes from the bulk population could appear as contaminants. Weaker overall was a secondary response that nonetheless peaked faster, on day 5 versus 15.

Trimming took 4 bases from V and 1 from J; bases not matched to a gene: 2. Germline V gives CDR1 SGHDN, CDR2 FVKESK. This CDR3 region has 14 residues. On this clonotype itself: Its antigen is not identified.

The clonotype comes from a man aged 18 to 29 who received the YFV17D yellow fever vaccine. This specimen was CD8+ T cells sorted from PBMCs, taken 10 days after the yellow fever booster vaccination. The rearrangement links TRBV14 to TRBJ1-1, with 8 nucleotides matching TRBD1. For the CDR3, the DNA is TGTGCCAGCAGCCCGACAGGGGCGAACACTGAAGCTTTCTTT. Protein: CASSPTGANTEAFF. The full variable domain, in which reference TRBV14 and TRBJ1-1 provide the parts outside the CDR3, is EAGVTQFPSHSVIEKGQTVTLRCDPISGHDNLYWYRRVMGKEIKFLLHFVKESKQDESGMPNNRFLAERTGGTYSTLKVQPAELEDSGVYFCASSPTGANTEAFFGQGTRLTVV.